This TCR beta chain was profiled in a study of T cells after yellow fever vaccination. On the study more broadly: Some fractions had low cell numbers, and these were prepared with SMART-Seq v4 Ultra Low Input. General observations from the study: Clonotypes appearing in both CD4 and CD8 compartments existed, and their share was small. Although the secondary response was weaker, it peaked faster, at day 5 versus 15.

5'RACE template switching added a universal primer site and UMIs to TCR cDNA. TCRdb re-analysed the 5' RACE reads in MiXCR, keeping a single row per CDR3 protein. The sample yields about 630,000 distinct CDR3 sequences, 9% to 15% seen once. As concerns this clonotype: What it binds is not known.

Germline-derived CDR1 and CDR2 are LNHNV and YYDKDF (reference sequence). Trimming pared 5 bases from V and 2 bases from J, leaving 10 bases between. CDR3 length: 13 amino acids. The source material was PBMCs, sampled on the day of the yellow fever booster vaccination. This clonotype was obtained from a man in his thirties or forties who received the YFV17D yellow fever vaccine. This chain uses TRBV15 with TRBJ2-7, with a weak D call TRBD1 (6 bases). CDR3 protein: CATSRDKPYEQYF. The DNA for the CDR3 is TGTGCCACCAGCCGGGACAAGCCCTACGAGCAGTACTTC.